This T cell receptor (beta chain) is from a study of response to subunit inactivated influenza vaccine (dated by TCRdb to the late 2010s). Looking at the study overall: Deep quantitative T cell receptor repertoire profiling was used in the study to track responses to a trivalent subunit inactivated influenza vaccine. Points the paper makes about the study in general: It was suggested by the authors that each seasonal influenza vaccination may recruit only a limited number of new T cells.

About this clonotype itself: Its antigen target is currently unknown. Per-base qualities were not stored, and no clone one base away is much larger.

The germline V gene (reference sequence) specifies LGHDT as CDR1 and YNNKEL as CDR2. CDR3 length: 15 amino acids, cysteine to phenylalanine. Kept here is only the CDR3 DNA, which spans 45 bases and is read in frame from base 1. After removal of 4 bases from V and 5 bases from J, the junction retains 7 bases not matched to a gene. Library creation used RT-PCR. This sample was sequenced with an Illumina HiSeq 2500. Through fastp at Q25 and MiXCR, TCRdb rebuilt clones from the public reads, retaining in-frame beta chains. One record per CDR3 amino acid sequence lists the most common genes and DNA. The sample profile shows approximately 730,000 distinct CDR3 sequences; about 14% of them were found once. The top ten clonotypes cover 5.5% to 7% of the sample.

The specimen was PBMCs from blood, collected approximately 15 days before vaccination. The TCR sequence derives from a man aged 50-59 years who received an inactivated influenza vaccine. Donor details come from another sample of the same person, matched by shared clones. The receptor chain draws on TRBV3-1 and TRBJ2-1, with 8 central nucleotides matching TRBD1. The CDR3 protein sequence reads: CASSRGQVVNNEQFF. The DNA is TGTGCCAGCAGCCGGGGACAGGTAGTCAACAATGAGCAGTTCTTC.